This T cell receptor beta chain was sequenced during a study of shared clonotypes between healthy human individuals. The study's findings and limits: Non-shared clonotypes showed lower generation probabilities than clonotypes common to all four donors. A few donors showed sharing of approximately 5% of naive CD4 clonotypes. Across subsets, estimated richness was generally greater for naive than for memory populations.

The CDR3 covers 15 residues. V was trimmed by 2 bases and J by 7 bases, leaving 15 bases between them. The germline V gene encodes CDR1 SEHNR and CDR2 FQNEAQ (reference sequence). To note about this clone: Antigen unknown.

Replicate PCRs from sorted subsets contained approximately 200 ng DNA, which is around 30,000 T cell genomes. Clones were read by immunoSEQ multiplex PCR, and TCRdb kept only the in-frame ones, dropping some. The sample holds roughly 2,500,000 clones, 80% to 95% seen once. V is TRBV7-9 and J is TRBJ2-4; D gene unclear. This clonotype was obtained from a man between 18 and 29 years old in good health. Some clones in this sample may be carry-over from other donors' samples. The sequencing sample was made of naive CD4+ T cells from PBMCs. The subset: CD45RA+ positively selected. For the CDR3, the DNA is TGTGCCAGCAGCTTATCGCAGCCGCGTCTGAACATTCAGTACTTC. It encodes CASSLSQPRLNIQYF.